Below, 21 T cell receptor beta chains from the same sample are listed, as sequenced in a study of T-cell reconstitution after alpha-beta-depleted transplantation in children. Preparation of the TCRbeta library was carried out with unique molecular identifiers. TCRdb ran MiXCR on the PCR reads and lists one entry per CDR3 protein. The table shows a few hundred thousand distinct CDR3 sequences, with 13% occurring only once. This specimen consisted of PBMCs, mostly from graft donor cells, obtained 360 days after TCRalphabeta/CD19-depleted stem cell transplant. These receptors were obtained from a male patient between 10 and 17 years old who had a stem cell transplant for acute myeloid leukemia, so the T cells may come from the graft donor.

This clonotype occurred a few times. V usage is TRBV24-1 and J usage is TRBJ2-1; 9 bases line up with TRBD2. Losses at the gene ends were 7 bases for V and 1 base for J; bases not matched to a gene: 4. From germline, CDR1 is KGHDR and CDR2 SFDVKD. This CDR3 region has 15 residues. CDR3 coding DNA: TGTGCCACCAGCTTAGCGGGAGCGTCCTACAATGAGCAGTTCTTC. Translation gives CATSLAGASYNEQFF.

Only a few counts were recorded for this clonotype. The CDR3 region is CSARSEGTRDREQFF. CDR3 nucleotide sequence: TGCAGTGCTAGATCTGAGGGGACTAGGGACCGTGAGCAGTTCTTC. The chain links TRBV20-1 to TRBJ2-1, with 8 bases fitting TRBD2. Trimming at V came to 2 bases and at J to 9 bases, leaving 12 bases not matched to a gene. The CDR3 spans 15 residues. Germline CDR1 and CDR2: DFQATT and SNEGSKA (reference sequence).

The chain combines TRBV28 with TRBJ2-2; TRBD1 agrees at 7 bases. The V segment lost 2 bases and the J segment 4 bases; nucleotides outside the gene matches: 7. Germline V gene data show CDR1 as MDHEN and CDR2 as SYDVKM. The CDR3 has 16 amino acids. The CDR3 region is CASSLDMDRPTGELFF. CDR3 nucleotide sequence: TGTGCCAGCAGTTTAGATATGGACAGGCCCACCGGGGAGCTGTTTTTT.

J is TRBJ2-7 and V is TRBV11-1; D may correspond to TRBD1 or TRBD2 (5 bases each). V shed 7 bases and J shed 2 bases, with 12 bases lying between them. CDR1 is SGHAT and CDR2 is FQDESV in the germline V gene (reference sequence). The CDR3 extends over 13 amino acids. The CDR3 region has the DNA TGTGCCAGCAAAGGGACCACAACCTACGAGCAGTACTTC. Its translation is CASKGTTTYEQYF.

This clonotype has a count of ten or more. The genes are TRBV7-9 and TRBJ2-2, with TRBD1 matching 8 bases. Trimming took 11 bases from V and 3 from J; bases not matched to a gene: 8. The CDR3 has 14 amino acids. Germline V lookup: CDR1 SEHNR, CDR2 FQNEAQ (reference sequence). The DNA of the CDR3 is TGTGCCGCATCGACAGGGGTGGACACCGGGGAGCTGTTTTTT. Its translation: CAASTGVDTGELFF.

This clonotype has at least ten counts. The chain uses TRBV29-1 and TRBJ2-1; 10 nucleotides align to TRBD1. The ends lost 8 bases at V and 5 bases at J; junction bases unmatched: 6. Germline assignment: CDR1 SQVTM and CDR2 ANQGSEA. There are 13 residues in the CDR3. CDR3 region: CSLGTGDNNEQFF. CDR3 in DNA: TGCAGCCTCGGGACAGGGGACAACAATGAGCAGTTCTTC.

This clonotype has more than one count but fewer than ten. The chain recombines TRBV29-1 with TRBJ2-7; weak D call: TRBD2 (6 bases). Trimming took off 4 bases at V and 1 base at J, with 14 bases between the two ends. CDR1 and CDR2 (germline): SQVTM, ANQGSEA. This CDR3 has 14 residues. The CDR3 here is CSVVASAYSYEQYF. As DNA, the CDR3 is TGCAGCGTTGTGGCTAGCGCTTATTCCTACGAGCAGTACTTC.

This chain connects TRBV7-9 to TRBJ2-7, with D uncertain. Looked up from germline, CDR1 is SEHNR and CDR2 is FQNEAQ (reference sequence). Trimming stripped 10 bases from V and 6 bases from J, with 16 bases between. The CDR3 consists of 12 residues. The CDR3 DNA sequence: TGTGCCATAACTTTGCCGGACGGCGAGCAGTACTTC. This codes for CAITLPDGEQYF.

This clonotype was seen more than once but under ten times. The chain couples TRBV7-9 to TRBJ1-5; the D gene is possibly TRBD1 (6 bases). V shed 6 bases and J shed 7 bases, with 13 bases lying between them. The CDR3 is 13 amino acids. Germline loops: CDR1 SEHNR, CDR2 FQNEAQ (reference sequence). CDR3 bases: TGTGCCAGCAGTAAGGGGGGGGAACAGCCCCAGCATTTT. It yields the protein CASSKGGEQPQHF. Looking up the rest from reference TRBV7-9 and TRBJ1-5 gives the full variable domain: DTGVSQNPRHKITKRGQNVTFRCDPISEHNRLYWYRQTLGQGPEFLTYFQNEAQLEKSRLLSDRFSAERPKGSFSTLEIQRTEQGDSAMYLCASSKGGEQPQHFGDGTRLSIL.

This clonotype was detected a few times. J is TRBJ2-2 and V is TRBV12-3 or TRBV12-4; D is unclear. The CDR3 runs 14 residues. V shed 3 bases and J shed 6 bases, with 11 bases lying between them. For the CDR3, the DNA is TGTGCCAGCAGTTTTCGAGTCCCCCCCGGGGAGCTGTTTTTT. This gives the protein CASSFRVPPGELFF.

This clonotype has only a few counts. At one boundary the junction diverges from the germline segment, which might be a read error. The chain has TRBV11-2 and TRBJ2-7; 9 bases agree with TRBD2. Germline CDR1 SGHAT, CDR2 FQNNGV. CDR3 length equals 10 residues. As DNA, the CDR3 is TGTGCCAGCAGCTCCGGACTAGCGCACTTC. Protein: CASSSGLAHF.

In this sample, this clonotype turned up many times. V usage is TRBV6-5 and J usage is TRBJ2-7; D possibly corresponds to TRBD1 (5 bases). The CDR3 runs to 13 residues. The germline V and J ends were trimmed by 0 bases and 3 bases, with 6 bases remaining between them. CDR1 and CDR2 from the germline V gene are MNHEY and SVGAGI. CDR3 region: CASSYSGLYEQYF. The CDR3 DNA follows: TGTGCCAGCAGTTACTCGGGGCTCTACGAGCAGTACTTC.

This clonotype was recorded at least ten times. The J gene is TRBJ2-7, the V gene TRBV29-1; 9 bases fit TRBD1. The CDR3 covers 16 residues. V was clipped by 0 bases and J by 2 bases; unmatched bases: 8. Germline V gene sequence: CDR1 SQVTM, CDR2 ANQGSEA. The CDR3 loop reads CSVEDPRGTGTYEQYF. CDR3 bases: TGCAGCGTTGAAGACCCCCGGGGGACAGGGACCTACGAGCAGTACTTC.

The J gene is TRBJ1-2, the V gene TRBV6-5, with a weak D call TRBD1 (6 bases). CDR1 and CDR2 from the germline V gene are MNHEY and SVGAGI. V was cut by 2 bases and J by 5 bases, with 12 bases left in between. The CDR3 consists of 14 residues. CDR3 loop: CASSYAGAGYGYTF. The CDR3 DNA reads as TGTGCCAGCAGTTACGCAGGGGCGGGATATGGCTACACCTTC.

This clonotype showed up just a few times. The chain couples TRBV20-1 to TRBJ2-7; the D is unclear. Trimming left V 4 bases short and J 0 bases short, with 7 bases between. CDR3 length: 12 residues. The V gene's germline CDR1 is DFQATT and CDR2 SNEGSKA (reference sequence). Written as DNA, the CDR3 is TGCAGTGCTATTCGCAGCTCCTACGAGCAGTACTTC. It codes for CSAIRSSYEQYF.

The V gene is TRBV29-1, the J gene TRBJ2-7; perhaps TRBD1 as D (6 bases). This CDR3 region has 14 residues. In germline, CDR1 is SQVTM, CDR2 ANQGSEA. The V and J ends lost 4 bases and 0 bases respectively, with 13 bases between them. The CDR3 nucleotides read TGCAGCGTTGTTTTCGGGACAAGCTCCTACGAGCAGTACTTC. Translating gives CSVVFGTSSYEQYF.

This clonotype was seen ten or more times. The chain is built from TRBV14 and TRBJ1-3, with a tentative D call TRBD1 (5 bases). CDR3 length: 16 residues. Germline CDR1 reads SGHDN; CDR2 reads FVKESK. The ends were cut back, 3 bases at V and 2 bases at J, with 14 bases in the middle. The CDR3 here is CASSQRLTVTGNTIYF. The CDR3 DNA follows: TGTGCCAGCAGCCAGCGACTGACAGTAACTGGAAACACCATATATTTT.

In its sample, this clonotype was seen many times. The V and J genes are TRBV18 and TRBJ2-7; 12 bases are shared with TRBD2. This CDR3 region has 16 residues. V lost 8 bases and J lost 0; bases outside the gene matches: 8. Germline loops: CDR1 KGHSH, CDR2 LQKENI. The CDR3 spells CASSPQTSGSSYEQYF. The CDR3 DNA follows: TGTGCCAGCAGCCCTCAGACTAGCGGGAGCTCCTACGAGCAGTACTTC.

The V gene is TRBV27, the J gene TRBJ2-1; 11 bases map to TRBD2. The germline CDR1 and CDR2 sequences are MNHEY and SMNVEV (reference sequence). With V trimmed by 1 base and J by 0 bases, 5 bases remained unmatched. The CDR3 consists of 18 residues. This CDR3 reads CASSLLAGGLSSYNEQFF. CDR3 DNA: TGTGCCAGCAGTTTATTAGCGGGAGGGCTGAGCTCCTACAATGAGCAGTTCTTC.

This clonotype was counted ten times or more. The DNA for the CDR3 is TGCAGTGCGCCGGGACAGAGCTACGAGCAGTACTTC. As protein: CSAPGQSYEQYF. The chain is built from TRBV20-1 and TRBJ2-7, with TRBD1 identical over 7 bases. Trimming cost V 6 bases and J 3 bases; bases outside gene matches: 5. This CDR3 is 12 amino acids long. The germline gives CDR1 DFQATT, CDR2 SNEGSKA (reference sequence).

This clonotype was counted a few times. V usage is TRBV27 and J usage is TRBJ2-3, with D possibly matching TRBD2 (5 bases). Germline lookup yields CDR1 MNHEY and CDR2 SMNVEV (reference sequence). Trimming took 6 bases from V and 10 from J, leaving 23 bases between them. The CDR3 has 15 residues. CDR3 loop: CASSFYSVTNGAQYF. Written as DNA, the CDR3 is TGTGCCAGCAGCTTCTATTCCGTGACTAACGGTGCGCAGTATTTT.